This TCR beta chain was sequenced in a study of T cells in Graves' hyperthyroidism and ophthalmopathy. Amplification targeted TCR beta CDR3 regions from RNA transcripts. The HTBI primer set drove a first-round RT-PCR of the TCR CDR3. A single record per CDR3 protein comes from TCRdb applying MiXCR to the multiplex PCR reads. The sample lists about 300,000 distinct CDR3 sequences; roughly 18% were seen once. V shed 4 bases, J shed 4 bases, and the junction held 9 bases outside the gene matches. Germline V lookup: CDR1 SGHRS, CDR2 YFSETQ. The CDR3 sequence is 16 residues long. The source material was blood. V is TRBV5-1 and J is TRBJ2-3; TRBD1 matches 10 bases. The source of this sequence is a man between 50 and 59 years old with Graves' ophthalmopathy. The CDR3, as DNA: TGCGCCAGCAGCCAAGACAGGGGGCAGTGGGCAGATACGCAGTATTTT. As protein: CASSQDRGQWADTQYF.